This T cell receptor beta chain was sequenced in a study of shared clonotypes between healthy human individuals. Findings of the study overall: The authors sampled blood alone, and tissue repertoires likely differ. Compared with clonotypes that all four donors shared, non-shared clonotypes had lower generation probabilities.

About this clone itself: Antigen specificity is unknown.

Trimming took off 4 bases at V and 2 bases at J, with 10 bases between the two ends. Germline CDR1 is SGHRS and CDR2 is YFSETQ. There are 13 residues in the CDR3. CD45RO negativity and positive selection for CCR7 defined naive CD8 cells, a population that excluded terminally differentiated effector memory CD45RA+ cells. Clones were sequenced by immunoSEQ multiplex PCR, and TCRdb holds only the in-frame ones, with some missing. The data hold approximately 810,000 clones, with 80% to 95% observed a single time. V gene TRBV5-1 combines with J gene TRBJ2-7; D is unclear. This TCR was recovered from a man aged 25 to 40 in good health. The source material was naive CD8+ T cells sorted from blood. CDR3 protein: CASSKTETYEQYF. CDR3 in DNA: TGCGCCAGCAGCAAAACAGAGACCTACGAGCAGTACTTC.